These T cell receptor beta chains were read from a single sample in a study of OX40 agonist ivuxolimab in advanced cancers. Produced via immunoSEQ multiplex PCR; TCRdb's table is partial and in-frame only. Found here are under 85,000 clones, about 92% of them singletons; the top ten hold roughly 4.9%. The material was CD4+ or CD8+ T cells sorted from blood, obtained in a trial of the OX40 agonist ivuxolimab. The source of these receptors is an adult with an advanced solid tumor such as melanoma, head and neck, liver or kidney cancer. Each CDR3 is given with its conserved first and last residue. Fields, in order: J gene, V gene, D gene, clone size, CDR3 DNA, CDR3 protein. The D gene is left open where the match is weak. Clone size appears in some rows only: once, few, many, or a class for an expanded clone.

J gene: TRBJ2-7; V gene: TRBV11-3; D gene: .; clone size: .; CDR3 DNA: TGTGCCAGCAGCCCGCGGGGCAGGGACTACGAGCAGTACTTC; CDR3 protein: CASSPRGRDYEQYF
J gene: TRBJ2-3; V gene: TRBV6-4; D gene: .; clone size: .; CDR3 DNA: TGTGCCAGCAGTGACACAATGGCCGCCACAGATACGCAGTATTTT; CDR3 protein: CASSDTMAATDTQYF
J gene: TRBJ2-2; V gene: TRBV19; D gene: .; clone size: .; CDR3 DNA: TGTGCCACCCGCGACCGAAGGGGGATGAGGAACACCGGGGAGCTGTTTTTT; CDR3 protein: CATRDRRGMRNTGELFF
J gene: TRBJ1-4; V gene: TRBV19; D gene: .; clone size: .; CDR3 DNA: TGTGCCAGTAATGGTGATACTGAAAAACTGTTTTTT; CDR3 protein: CASNGDTEKLFF
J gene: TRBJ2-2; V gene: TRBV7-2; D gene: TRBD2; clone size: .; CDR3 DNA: TGTGCCAGCAGCTTAGTGGGGGCTAGCGGGTTGAACACCGGGGAGCTGTTTTTT; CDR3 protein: CASSLVGASGLNTGELFF
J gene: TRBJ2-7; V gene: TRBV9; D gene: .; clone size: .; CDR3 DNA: TGTGCCAGCAGCGTGACGGACAGTTACGAGCAGTACTTC; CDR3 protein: CASSVTDSYEQYF
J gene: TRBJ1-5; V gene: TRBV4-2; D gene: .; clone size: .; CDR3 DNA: TGTGCCAGCAGCCAAGATTATGGAGAGGGGCCCCAGCATTTT; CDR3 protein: CASSQDYGEGPQHF
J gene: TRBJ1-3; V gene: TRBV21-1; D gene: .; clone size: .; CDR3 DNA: TGTGCCAGCAGCAAAGCACGAGGGGGAGGAAACACCATATATTTT; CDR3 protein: CASSKARGGGNTIYF
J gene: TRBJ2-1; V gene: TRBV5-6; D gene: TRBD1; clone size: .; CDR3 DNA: TGTGCCAGCAGCGTGACAGGGTATGAGCAGTTCTTC; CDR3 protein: CASSVTGYEQFF
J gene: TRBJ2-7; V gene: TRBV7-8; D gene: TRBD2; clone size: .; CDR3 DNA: TGTGCCAGCAGCTTCCTAGCGGGAGGGGAGGAGCAGTACTTC; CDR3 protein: CASSFLAGGEEQYF
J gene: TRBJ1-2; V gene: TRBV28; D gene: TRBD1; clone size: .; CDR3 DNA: TGTGCCAGCAGTTCTCACGGACAGGGAAGCTATGGCTACACCTTC; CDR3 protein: CASSSHGQGSYGYTF
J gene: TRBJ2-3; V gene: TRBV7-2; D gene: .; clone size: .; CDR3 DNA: TGTGCCAGCAGCTTTCTAGGTACCGGTGGTACGCAGTATTTT; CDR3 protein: CASSFLGTGGTQYF
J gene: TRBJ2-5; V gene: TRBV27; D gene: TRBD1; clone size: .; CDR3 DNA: TGTGCCAGCAGCCAGGGGGTCGGGGAGACCCAGTACTTC; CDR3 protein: CASSQGVGETQYF
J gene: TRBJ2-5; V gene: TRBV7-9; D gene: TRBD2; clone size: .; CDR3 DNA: TGTGCCAGCAGCCTCTCGCTACTAGCGGGAGGCCCAGAGACCCAGTACTTC; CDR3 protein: CASSLSLLAGGPETQYF
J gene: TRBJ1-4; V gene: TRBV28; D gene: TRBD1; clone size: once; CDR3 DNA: TGTGCCAGCAGACCCGGGACAGGGCCAGTCAAACTGTTTTTT; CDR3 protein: CASRPGTGPVKLFF
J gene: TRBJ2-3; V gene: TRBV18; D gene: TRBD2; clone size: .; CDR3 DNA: TGTGCCAGCTCACCAAGCCCAGCGGGAGCGTCGGATACGCAGTATTTT; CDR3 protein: CASSPSPAGASDTQYF
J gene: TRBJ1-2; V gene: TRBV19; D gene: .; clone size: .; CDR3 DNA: TGTGCCAGTAGTGACCGATGGGGGGGCTACACCTTC; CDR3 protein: CASSDRWGGYTF
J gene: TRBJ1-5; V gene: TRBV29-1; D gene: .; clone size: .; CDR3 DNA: TGCAGCGTTACGACCCCGATGGGCAATCAGCCCCAGCATTTT; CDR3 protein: CSVTTPMGNQPQHF
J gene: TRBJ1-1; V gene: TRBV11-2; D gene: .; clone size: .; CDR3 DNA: TGTGCCAGCAGCTCCCTGGCCGTGAACACTGAAGCTTTCTTT; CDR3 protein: CASSSLAVNTEAFF
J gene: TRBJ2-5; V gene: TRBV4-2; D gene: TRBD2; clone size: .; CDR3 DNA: TGTGCCAGCAGCCAACAAGCTAGCGGCCAAGAGACCCAGTACTTC; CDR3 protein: CASSQQASGQETQYF
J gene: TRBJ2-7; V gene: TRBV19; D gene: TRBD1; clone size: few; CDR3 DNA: TGTGCCATCATAATTCCGGGGACAGGGGGCTACGAGCAGTACTTC; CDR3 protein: CAIIIPGTGGYEQYF
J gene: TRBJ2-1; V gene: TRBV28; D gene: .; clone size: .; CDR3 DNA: TGTGCCAGCACTGCAGGGGCTAGCAGCAATGAGCAGTTCTTC; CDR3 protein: CASTAGASSNEQFF
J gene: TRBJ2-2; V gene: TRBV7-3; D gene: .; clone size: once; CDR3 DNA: TGTGCCAGCAGCTCACGGAACACCGGGGAGCTGTTTTTT; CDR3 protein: CASSSRNTGELFF
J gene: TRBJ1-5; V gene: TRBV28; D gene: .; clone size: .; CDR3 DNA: TGTGCCAGCAGTTTAGGGAGCGGGGGAGGTCAGCCCCAGCATTTT; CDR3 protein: CASSLGSGGGQPQHF
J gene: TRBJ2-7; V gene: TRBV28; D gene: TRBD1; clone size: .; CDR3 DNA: TGTGCCAGCAGTTCACCATTCCGGGTTCACAGGGGGTACGAGCAGTACTTC; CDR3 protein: CASSSPFRVHRGYEQYF
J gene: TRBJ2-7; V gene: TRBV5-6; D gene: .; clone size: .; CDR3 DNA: TGTGCCAGCAGCTTGGAGAGATACGAGCAGTACTTC; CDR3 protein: CASSLERYEQYF
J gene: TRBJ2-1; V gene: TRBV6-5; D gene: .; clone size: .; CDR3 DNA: TGTGCCAGCAAAATCCGGGAAGAAAAGTACAATGAGCAGTTCTTC; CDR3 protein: CASKIREEKYNEQFF
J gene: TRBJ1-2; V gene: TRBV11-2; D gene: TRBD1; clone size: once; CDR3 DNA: TGTGCCAGCAGCTTACTCGGGACAGCGAACTATGGCTACACCTTC; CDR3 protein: CASSLLGTANYGYTF
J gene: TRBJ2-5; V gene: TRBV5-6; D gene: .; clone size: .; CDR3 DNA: TGTGCCAGCAGCTGGCAGGGGACCCAGTACTTC; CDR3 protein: CASSWQGTQYF
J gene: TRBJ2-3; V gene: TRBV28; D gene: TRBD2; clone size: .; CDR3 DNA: TGTGCCAGCAGTGTACAAGGGACTAGTGGCACAGATACGCAGTATTTT; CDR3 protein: CASSVQGTSGTDTQYF
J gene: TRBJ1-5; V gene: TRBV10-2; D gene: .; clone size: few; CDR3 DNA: TGCGCCAGCAGTGAGTCTGGCAATCAGCCCCAGCATTTT; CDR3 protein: CASSESGNQPQHF
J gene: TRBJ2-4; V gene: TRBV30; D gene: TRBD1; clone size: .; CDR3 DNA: TGTGCCTGGAGTTTCGTCGACAGGGGGCGCGACATTCAGTACTTC; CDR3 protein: CAWSFVDRGRDIQYF
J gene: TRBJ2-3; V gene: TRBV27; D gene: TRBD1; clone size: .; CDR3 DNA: TGTGCCAGCCCAGGGACAGGGAGTCCTTTACCTGCTGGGGACTTTAGCACAGATACGCAGTATTTT; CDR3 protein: CASPGTGSPLPAGDFSTDTQYF
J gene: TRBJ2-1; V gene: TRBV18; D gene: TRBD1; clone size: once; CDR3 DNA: TGTGCCAGCTCACCCCGTTTACAGGGGCCTAATGAGCAGTTCTTC; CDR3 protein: CASSPRLQGPNEQFF
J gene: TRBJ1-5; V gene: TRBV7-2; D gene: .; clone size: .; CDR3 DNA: TGTGCCAGCAGCTCAAGCGATAGCAATCAGCCCCAGCATTTT; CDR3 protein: CASSSSDSNQPQHF
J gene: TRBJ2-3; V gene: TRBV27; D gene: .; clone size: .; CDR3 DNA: TGTGCCAGCAGTATTACTTCCCTAAGCGGGTTGGGAGATACGCAGTATTTT; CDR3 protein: CASSITSLSGLGDTQYF
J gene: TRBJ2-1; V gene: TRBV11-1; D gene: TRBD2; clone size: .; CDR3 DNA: TGTGCCAGCAGTTTTACGGGACTAGCCTCCAATGAGCAGTTCTTC; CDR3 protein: CASSFTGLASNEQFF
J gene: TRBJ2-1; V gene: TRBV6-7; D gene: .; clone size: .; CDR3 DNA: TGTGCCAGCAGTAAACGTCGGAGGAATGAGCAGTTCTTC; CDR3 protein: CASSKRRRNEQFF
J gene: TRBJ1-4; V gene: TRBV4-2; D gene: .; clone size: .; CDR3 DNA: TGTGCCAGCAGCCAAGGCGGACCCTATAATGAAAAACTGTTTTTT; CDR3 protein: CASSQGGPYNEKLFF
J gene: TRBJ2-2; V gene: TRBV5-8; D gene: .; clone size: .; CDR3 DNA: TGTGCCAGCAGCTTGGGGTTCGGGGAGCTGTTTTTT; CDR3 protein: CASSLGFGELFF
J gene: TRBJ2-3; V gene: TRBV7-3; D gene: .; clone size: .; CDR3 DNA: TGTGCCAGCAGCTTTGGGGGAGTCGATACGCAGTATTTT; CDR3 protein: CASSFGGVDTQYF
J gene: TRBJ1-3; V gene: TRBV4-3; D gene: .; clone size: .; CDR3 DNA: TGCGCCAGCAGCCAAGGCCCAGGGCCTGGAAACACCATATATTTT; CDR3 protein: CASSQGPGPGNTIYF